The 14 T cell receptor beta chains listed next were all sequenced from one sample in a study of CD8+ T cells in alopecia areata. Treatment in this sample: oral pan-JAK inhibitor, 5-10 mg twice daily. Extraction and reverse transcription of RNA yielded cDNA as the sequencing template. The assay was immunoSEQ multiplex PCR, and TCRdb's table has in-frame clones only and misses some. Among about 190,000 clones, roughly 53% were seen once, and the ten largest hold around 13%. The sample consisted of CD8+ T cells sorted from blood, taken at week 24, from a patient treated with tofacitinib. The receptors shown here come from a human donor with alopecia areata.

This clone was observed a few times. The DNA for the CDR3 is TGCAGCGTTGAAGATCGGCGGGATAGCACAGATACGCAGTATTTT. It codes for CSVEDRRDSTDTQYF. The chain employs TRBV29-1 and TRBJ2-3, with D perhaps TRBD2 (6 bases). This CDR3 region has 15 residues. The ends were cut back, 0 bases at V and 0 bases at J, with 10 bases in the middle. The germline gives CDR1 SQVTM, CDR2 ANQGSEA.

The chain couples TRBV19 to TRBJ2-7, with a weak D call TRBD2 (5 bases). The CDR3 consists of 12 residues. Between the trimmed V and J ends, which lost 5 bases and 6 bases, there was a span of 11 bases. The germline CDR1 and CDR2 sequences are LNHDA and SQIVND (reference sequence). This CDR3 is CASSPSGFEQYF. In nucleotides, the CDR3 is TGTGCCAGTAGTCCCTCGGGGTTCGAGCAGTACTTC. Using reference TRBV19 and TRBJ2-7 for the parts outside the CDR3, the full variable domain is DGGITQSPKYLFRKEGQNVTLSCEQNLNHDAMYWYRQDPGQGLRLIYYSQIVNDFQKGDIAEGYSVSREKKESFPLTVTSAQKNPTAFYLCASSPSGFEQYFGPGTRLTVT.

This clone was detected a few times. The V and J genes are TRBV7-9 and TRBJ2-1; 8 bases fit TRBD1. In germline, CDR1 is SEHNR, CDR2 FQNEAQ (reference sequence). The CDR3 consists of 18 residues. V shed 5 bases, J shed 4 bases, and the junction held 16 bases outside the gene matches. The CDR3 region has the DNA TGTGCCAGCAGCCCCGTCCCTCGGACAGGGCTGAAATACAATGAGCAGTTCTTC. It translates to CASSPVPRTGLKYNEQFF.

The CDR3 DNA sequence: TGTGCCATCAGTGATACTGTGGCACCGAACACTGAAGCTTTCTTT. Translation: CAISDTVAPNTEAFF. The chain carries TRBV10-3 and TRBJ1-1; D gene uncertain. This CDR3 region has 15 residues. The V gene's germline CDR1 is ENHRY and CDR2 SYGVKD. Trimming left V 3 bases short and J 1 base short, with 12 bases between.

The chain is built from TRBV30 and TRBJ1-1; TRBD1 might be the D (6 bases). CDR3 length equals 14 residues. Trimming left V 4 bases short and J 3 bases short, with 15 bases between. Germline V gives CDR1 GTSNPN, CDR2 SVGIG (reference sequence). Here the CDR3 reads CAWKWGRGDTEAFF. The CDR3 coding sequence is TGTGCCTGGAAATGGGGCAGGGGCGACACTGAAGCTTTCTTT. The complete variable domain, with remaining parts taken from reference TRBV30 and TRBJ1-1, reads SQTIHQWPATLVQPVGSPLSLECTVEGTSNPNLYWYRQAAGRGLQLLFYSVGIGQISSEVPQNLSASRPQDRQFILSSKKLLLSDSGFYLCAWKWGRGDTEAFFGQGTRLTVV.

This clone has a handful of counts. The chain combines TRBV5-1 with TRBJ2-1; TRBD1 aligns across 7 bases. The J segment lost 9 bases and the V segment lost 3 bases, leaving 6 bases of the junction unmatched. The CDR3 extends over 13 amino acids. CDR1 SGHRS and CDR2 YFSETQ come from the germline V gene. Written as DNA, the CDR3 is TGCGCCAGCAGCTCAGGGGGACGAGGTGAGCAGTTCTTC. Translation gives CASSSGGRGEQFF. The full variable domain, in which reference TRBV5-1 and TRBJ2-1 provide the parts outside the CDR3, is KAGVTQTPRYLIKTRGQQVTLSCSPISGHRSVSWYQQTPGQGLQFLFEYFSETQRNKGNFPGRFSGRQFSNSRSEMNVSTLELGDSALYLCASSSGGRGEQFFGPGTRLTVL.

The genes are TRBV30 and TRBJ1-2, with 7 positions matching TRBD1. From germline, CDR1 is GTSNPN and CDR2 SVGIG (reference sequence). The ends lost 5 bases at V and 5 bases at J; junction bases unmatched: 11. This CDR3 is 14 amino acids long. The CDR3 sequence: CAWDRQGSTYGYTF. DNA for the CDR3: TGTGCCTGGGACCGACAGGGATCCACTTATGGCTACACCTTC.

The J gene is TRBJ1-1, the V gene TRBV5-6; D unresolved. Looked up from germline, CDR1 is SGHDT and CDR2 is YYEEEE. This CDR3 region has 13 residues. Trimming took 2 bases from V and 5 from J, leaving 10 bases between them. The CDR3 loop reads CASSFGGRTEAFF. DNA for the CDR3: TGTGCCAGCAGCTTCGGAGGAAGGACTGAAGCTTTCTTT.

Only one count was recorded for this clone. The chain links TRBV30 to TRBJ1-4; D unresolved. The CDR3 runs to 13 residues. Germline lookup yields CDR1 GTSNPN and CDR2 SVGIG (reference sequence). The V and J ends lost 3 bases and 1 base respectively, with 6 bases between them. The CDR3 DNA sequence: TGTGCCTGGAGACAAGAAACTAATGAAAAACTGTTTTTT. Translation gives CAWRQETNEKLFF.

This chain links TRBV6-5 with TRBJ1-6, with D unclear. This CDR3 contains 16 residues. Trimming stripped 0 bases from V and 6 bases from J, with 12 bases between. CDR1 and CDR2 from the germline V gene are MNHEY and SVGAGI. The CDR3 spells CASSYSRGGSNSPLHF. The CDR3, as DNA: TGTGCCAGCAGTTACTCGCGGGGTGGTAGTAATTCACCCCTCCACTTT.

This sequence joins TRBV7-8 and TRBJ2-7; D is uncertain. The germline V gene encodes CDR1 SGHVS and CDR2 FQNEAQ. V lost 1 base to trimming and J lost 4 bases, with 8 bases between them. This CDR3 contains 13 residues. CDR3 sequence: CASSLESGYEQYF. In DNA form, the CDR3 reads TGTGCCAGCAGCTTAGAATCAGGATACGAGCAGTACTTC.

The chain recombines TRBV5-1 with TRBJ2-7, with D perhaps being TRBD1 or TRBD2 (5 bases each). Trimming left V 7 bases short and J 2 bases short, with 13 bases between. Germline CDR1 is SGHRS and CDR2 is YFSETQ. The CDR3 extends over 13 amino acids. The CDR3 nucleotides are TGCGCCAGCTTACTATGGGGGACCTACGAGCAGTACTTC. Translation: CASLLWGTYEQYF.

The chain combines TRBV27 with TRBJ2-3; D ambiguous. Trimming removed 6 bases from V and 3 bases from J, with 16 bases in between. Germline V lookup: CDR1 MNHEY, CDR2 SMNVEV (reference sequence). This CDR3 has 15 amino acids. In nucleotides, the CDR3 is TGTGCCAGCAGAGGACGTGTTTGGGAAACAGATACGCAGTATTTT. It translates to CASRGRVWETDTQYF.

This rearrangement joins TRBV14 to TRBJ2-6; D is perhaps TRBD1 or TRBD2 (5 bases each). CDR1 is SGHDN and CDR2 is FVKESK in the germline V gene. The CDR3 has 18 residues. Trimming removed 0 bases from V and 0 bases from J, with 12 bases in between. The CDR3 loop reads CASSQDWDRSSGANVLTF. CDR3 bases: TGTGCCAGCAGCCAAGATTGGGACCGATCCTCTGGGGCCAACGTCCTGACTTTC.